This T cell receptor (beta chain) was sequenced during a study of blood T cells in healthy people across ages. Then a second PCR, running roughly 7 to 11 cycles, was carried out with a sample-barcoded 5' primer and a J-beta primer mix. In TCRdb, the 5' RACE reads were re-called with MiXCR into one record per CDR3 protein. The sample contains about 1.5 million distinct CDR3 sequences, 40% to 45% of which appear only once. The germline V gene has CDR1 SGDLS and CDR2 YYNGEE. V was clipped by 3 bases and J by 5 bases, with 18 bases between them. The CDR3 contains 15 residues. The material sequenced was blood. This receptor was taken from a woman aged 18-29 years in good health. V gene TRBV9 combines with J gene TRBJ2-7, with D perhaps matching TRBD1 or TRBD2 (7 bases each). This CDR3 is CASSGRQGGVDEQYF. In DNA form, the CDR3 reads TGTGCCAGCAGCGGAAGACAGGGAGGGGTTGACGAGCAGTACTTC.